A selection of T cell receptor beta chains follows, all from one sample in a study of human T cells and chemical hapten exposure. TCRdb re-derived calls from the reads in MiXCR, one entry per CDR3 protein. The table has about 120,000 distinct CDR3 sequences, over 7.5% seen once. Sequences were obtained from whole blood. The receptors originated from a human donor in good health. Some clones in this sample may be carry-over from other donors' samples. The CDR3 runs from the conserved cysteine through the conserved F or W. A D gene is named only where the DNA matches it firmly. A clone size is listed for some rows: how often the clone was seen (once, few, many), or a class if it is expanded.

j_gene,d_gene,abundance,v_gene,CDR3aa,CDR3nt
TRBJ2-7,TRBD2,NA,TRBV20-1,CSAPGTSGASYEQYF,TGCAGTGCCCCTGGGACTAGCGGGGCCTCCTACGAGCAGTACTTC
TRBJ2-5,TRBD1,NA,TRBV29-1,CSVFTGGQETQYF,TGCAGCGTCTTTACAGGGGGCCAAGAGACCCAGTACTTC
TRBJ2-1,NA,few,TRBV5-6,CASSFWSGDNEQFF,TGTGCCAGCAGCTTTTGGTCTGGGGACAATGAGCAGTTCTTC
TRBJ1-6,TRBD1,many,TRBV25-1,CASSGDRDWGSPLHF,TGTGCCAGCAGTGGCGACAGGGATTGGGGTTCACCCCTCCATTTT
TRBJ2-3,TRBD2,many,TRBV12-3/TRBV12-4,CASSREGGTDTQYF,TGTGCCAGCAGTAGGGAGGGCGGCACAGATACGCAGTATTTT
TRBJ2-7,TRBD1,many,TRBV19,CASSPGQGPYEQYF,TGTGCCAGTAGCCCGGGACAGGGACCCTACGAGCAGTACTTC
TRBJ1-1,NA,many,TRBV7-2,CASSSEMVAFF,TGTGCCAGCAGCAGCGAGATGGTAGCTTTCTTT
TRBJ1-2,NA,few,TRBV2,CASSERAYGYTF,TGTGCCAGCAGTGAAAGGGCCTATGGCTACACCTTC
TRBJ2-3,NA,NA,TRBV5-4,CASSIYTGPGTDTQYF,TGTGCCAGCAGCATCTACACAGGTCCTGGGACAGATACGCAGTATTTT
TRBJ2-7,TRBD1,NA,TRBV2,CASSSFGGQFYSYEQYF,TGTGCCAGCAGCTCCTTTGGGGGACAGTTTTACTCCTACGAGCAGTACTTC
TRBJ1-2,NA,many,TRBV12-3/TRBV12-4,CASSLSRGKSGYTF,TGTGCCAGCAGTTTAAGCCGGGGGAAATCGGGCTACACCTTC
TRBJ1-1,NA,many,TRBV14,CASSQDVVGKNTEAFF,TGTGCCAGCAGCCAAGATGTGGTAGGGAAGAACACTGAAGCTTTCTTT
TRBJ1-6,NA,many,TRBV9,CASSDDSRNSPLHF,TGTGCCAGCAGCGATGACAGCCGTAATTCACCCCTCCACTTT
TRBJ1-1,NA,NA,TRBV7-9,CASSSEIRNTEAFF,TGTGCCAGCAGCTCCGAAATAAGGAACACTGAAGCTTTCTTT
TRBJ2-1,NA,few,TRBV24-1,CATSEANGNEQFF,TGTGCCACCAGTGAAGCCAACGGCAATGAGCAGTTCTTC
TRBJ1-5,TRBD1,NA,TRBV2,CASSGQGQGQPQHF,TGTGCCAGCTCGGGACAGGGGCAGGGGCAGCCCCAGCATTTT
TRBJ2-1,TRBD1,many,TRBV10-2,CASSESKTGGNEQFF,TGCGCCAGCAGTGAGTCGAAGACAGGGGGCAATGAGCAGTTCTTC
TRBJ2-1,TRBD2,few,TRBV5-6,CASSLTSGRGEQFF,TGTGCCAGCAGCTTGACTAGCGGGAGAGGTGAGCAGTTCTTC
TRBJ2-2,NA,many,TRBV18,CASSPWDGNTGELFF,TGTGCCAGCTCACCTTGGGACGGGAACACCGGGGAGCTGTTTTTT
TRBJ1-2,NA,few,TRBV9,CASSVASPSFYGYTF,TGTGCCAGCAGCGTAGCGTCCCCGTCTTTCTATGGCTACACCTTC
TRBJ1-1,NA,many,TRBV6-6,CASSYPSTGGRGTEAFF,TGTGCCAGCAGTTACCCTTCGACTGGGGGCAGGGGCACTGAAGCTTTCTTT
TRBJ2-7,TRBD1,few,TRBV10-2,CASSPGQGAGEQYF,TGCGCCAGCAGCCCGGGACAGGGGGCGGGGGAGCAGTACTTC
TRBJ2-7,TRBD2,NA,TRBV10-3,CAPAGDPDPCEQYF,TGTGCCCCCGCGGGGGACCCTGATCCCTGCGAGCAGTACTTC
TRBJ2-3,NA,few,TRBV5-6,CASSLESGSTQYF,TGTGCCAGCAGCTTGGAATCCGGGAGCACGCAGTATTTT
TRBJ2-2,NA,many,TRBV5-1,CASRRPDTGRTGELFF,TGCGCCAGCAGGCGCCCGGACACAGGCAGGACCGGGGAGCTGTTTTTT
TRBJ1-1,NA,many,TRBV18,CASSPRGEGTEAFF,TGTGCCAGCTCACCAAGAGGGGAGGGCACTGAAGCTTTCTTT
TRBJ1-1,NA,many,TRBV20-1,CSARAETDTEAFF,TGCAGTGCTAGAGCCGAGACGGACACTGAAGCTTTCTTT
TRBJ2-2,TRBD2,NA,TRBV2,CASSGRLAGFVGELFF,TGTGCCAGCAGTGGTAGACTAGCGGGGTTCGTCGGGGAGCTGTTTTTT
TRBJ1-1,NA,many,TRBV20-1,CSARPLLLGTLTFF,TGCAGTGCTAGACCCCTCCTGCTCGGGACATTAACTTTCTTT
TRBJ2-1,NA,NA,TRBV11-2,CASSPREGYNEQFF,TGTGCCAGCAGCCCTCGTGAGGGATACAATGAGCAGTTCTTC
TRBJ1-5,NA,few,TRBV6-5,CASSYSGPPGGNQPQHF,TGTGCCAGCAGTTACTCAGGCCCCCCGGGCGGCAATCAGCCCCAGCATTTT
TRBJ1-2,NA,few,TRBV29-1,CSVEVGQGGGYTF,TGCAGCGTTGAAGTGGGGCAGGGTGGGGGCTACACCTTC
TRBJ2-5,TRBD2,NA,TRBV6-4,CASSEVGGGPETQYF,TGTGCCAGCAGTGAAGTGGGCGGGGGACCCGAGACCCAGTACTTC
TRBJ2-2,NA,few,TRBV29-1,CSVIENTGELFF,TGCAGCGTTATCGAGAACACCGGGGAGCTGTTTTTT
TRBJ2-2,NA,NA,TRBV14,CASSPLSTGELFF,TGTGCCAGCAGCCCCTTGAGCACCGGGGAGCTGTTTTTT
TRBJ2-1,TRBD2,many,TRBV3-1,CASSQVSLADEQFF,TGTGCCAGCAGCCAAGTAAGCCTAGCGGATGAGCAGTTCTTC
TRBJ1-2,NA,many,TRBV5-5,CASSLRRTDYGYTF,TGTGCCAGCAGCTTACGAAGGACAGACTATGGCTACACCTTC
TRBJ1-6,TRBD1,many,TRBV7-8,CASSSSGGRNSPLHF,TGTGCCAGCAGCTCCTCAGGGGGAAGAAATTCACCCCTCCACTTT
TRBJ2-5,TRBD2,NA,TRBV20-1,CSVREGTKTQETQYF,TGCAGTGTTAGGGAGGGGACGAAAACCCAAGAGACCCAGTACTTC
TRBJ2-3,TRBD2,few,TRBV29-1,CSAPSGVADTQYF,TGCAGCGCCCCCAGCGGGGTAGCAGATACGCAGTATTTT
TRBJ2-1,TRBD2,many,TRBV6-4,CALRERERSEQFF,TGTGCCTTGAGGGAGCGGGAGAGGAGTGAGCAGTTCTTC